The 2 T cell receptor beta chains listed next were all sequenced from one sample in a study of cytomegalovirus exposure and HLA in healthy donors. The primer mix had 60 Vbeta and 13 Jbeta primers. Assay used: immunoSEQ multiplex PCR; TCRdb lists only in-frame clones, some missing. The repertoire consists of some 180,000 clones, with about 77% occurring once and the leading ten covering around 2.3%. Material for sequencing was PBMCs. These receptor sequences come from a woman aged 30 to 39 in good health and CMV-seropositive.

The rearrangement joins TRBV28 to TRBJ2-7; maybe TRBD2 (5 bases). The germline V and J ends were trimmed by 6 bases and 7 bases, with 19 bases remaining between them. CDR1 and CDR2 (germline): MDHEN, SYDVKM. The CDR3 loop spans 14 amino acids. CDR3 sequence: CASRVRPWRGEQYF. CDR3 bases: TGTGCCAGCAGAGTCCGGCCCTGGCGAGGGGAGCAGTACTTC.

The chain carries TRBV5-6 and TRBJ2-1, with TRBD2 matching 8 bases. CDR1 is SGHDT, CDR2 YYEEEE, per germline. V shed 1 base, J shed 4 bases, and the junction held 4 bases outside the gene matches. CDR3 length equals 15 residues. CDR3 nucleotide sequence: TGTGCCAGCAGCTTGCCCGGGGGGGCGTACAATGAGCAGTTCTTC. This codes for CASSLPGGAYNEQFF.